Presented here are 23 T cell receptor beta chains from one specimen sequenced in a study of Graves' ophthalmopathy and Graves' hyperthyroidism. The TCR beta CDR3 regions underwent amplification from RNA transcripts. Second-round multiplex PCR followed a first-round RT-PCR using HTBI primers. From the multiplex PCR reads, TCRdb called clonotypes with MiXCR, one entry per CDR3 protein. The repertoire holds roughly 1.1 million distinct CDR3 sequences, with less than 45% as singletons. The sequencing sample was made of peripheral blood or thyroid tissue (not recorded which). Source of these receptors: an adult man with Graves' hyperthyroidism.

The J gene is TRBJ2-7, the V gene TRBV20-1, with 8 positions matching TRBD2. Trimming at V came to 7 bases and at J to 3 bases, leaving 8 bases not matched to a gene. Germline V gene sequence: CDR1 DFQATT, CDR2 SNEGSKA (reference sequence). The CDR3 is made up of 13 amino acids. CDR3 bases: TGCAGTGGCCGGGGGGGCTACGGCTACGAGCAGTACTTC. Translation gives CSGRGGYGYEQYF.

At least ten counts were recorded for this clonotype. V is TRBV19 and J is TRBJ1-5, with no clear D. The CDR3 loop spans 12 amino acids. Deletions cut 8 bases from V and 2 bases from J, with 7 bases between. The germline V gene has CDR1 LNHDA and CDR2 SQIVND (reference sequence). Here the CDR3 DNA reads TGTGCCAGTCGCCCGGGCAATCAGCCCCAGCATTTT. This gives the protein CASRPGNQPQHF. The whole variable domain, filled in from reference TRBV19 and TRBJ1-5, reads DGGITQSPKYLFRKEGQNVTLSCEQNLNHDAMYWYRQDPGQGLRLIYYSQIVNDFQKGDIAEGYSVSREKKESFPLTVTSAQKNPTAFYLCASRPGNQPQHFGDGTRLSIL.

This clonotype was counted a few times. No conserved phenylalanine or tryptophan is present at the end of the CDR3, so a read error is the likely explanation. No DNA is shown, since the ends of the CDR3 on it are uncertain; the CDR3 is the one TCRdb lists. The V gene is TRBV7-2, the J gene TRBJ1-1. Including both end residues, the CDR3 is 8 amino acids long. The germline V gene encodes CDR1 SGHTA and CDR2 FQGNSA. The CDR3 sequence: CASSLASG.

This clonotype was seen ten or more times. V is TRBV9 and J is TRBJ2-2, with D possibly being TRBD1 (6 bases). Trimming removed 4 bases at V and 3 bases at J, with 10 bases between. Germline V gene data show CDR1 as SGDLS and CDR2 as YYNGEE. CDR3 length equals 14 residues. CDR3 in DNA: TGTGCCAGCAGCCCCAGGACAGACACCGGGGAGCTGTTTTTT. This translates into CASSPRTDTGELFF.

This clonotype showed up just a few times. The chain recombines TRBV27 with TRBJ1-6; D might be TRBD1 (5 bases). Germline CDR1 and CDR2: MNHEY and SMNVEV (reference sequence). The CDR3 loop spans 16 amino acids. Trimming took 7 bases from V and 9 from J, leaving 22 bases between them. The CDR3 nucleotides are TGTGCCAGCAACGATGGGGGTCCGAACTTTGGTTCACCCCTCCACTTT. Translation gives CASNDGGPNFGSPLHF.

This clonotype appeared many times. The chain couples TRBV29-1 to TRBJ2-5, with 7 bases aligning to TRBD1. With 4 bases clipped from V and 3 bases from J, the junction kept 5 bases outside the gene matches. The germline CDR1 and CDR2 sequences are SQVTM and ANQGSEA. The CDR3 covers 13 residues. CDR3 nucleotides: TGCAGCGTTGTATCCACAGGGGAAGAGACCCAGTACTTC. Translating gives CSVVSTGEETQYF.

There are many counts of this clonotype. This chain connects TRBV19 to TRBJ1-4, with D tentatively TRBD1 (6 bases). Germline CDR1 reads LNHDA; CDR2 reads SQIVND (reference sequence). Trimming took off 3 bases at V and 5 bases at J, with 10 bases between the two ends. The CDR3 covers 14 residues. The CDR3 is CASSMSRGNEKLFF. As DNA, the CDR3 is TGTGCCAGTAGTATGTCAAGGGGGAATGAAAAACTGTTTTTT.

The chain carries TRBV7-8 and TRBJ2-7, with TRBD1 matching over 10 bases. The CDR3 runs to 14 residues. Germline loops: CDR1 SGHVS, CDR2 FQNEAQ. With V trimmed by 6 bases and J by 6 bases, 8 bases remained unmatched. The CDR3 region is CASRSGTGAREQYF. DNA for the CDR3: TGTGCCAGCAGGTCTGGGACAGGGGCGCGCGAGCAGTACTTC.

V and J are TRBV10-1 and TRBJ2-7, with TRBD2 matching over 7 bases. Trimming at V came to 0 bases and at J to 5 bases, leaving 7 bases not matched to a gene. CDR3 length: 15 amino acids. The V gene's germline CDR1 is WNHNN and CDR2 SYGVQD (reference sequence). CDR3 bases: TGCGCCAGCAGTGAGTCCGGACTAGGGAGGGACGAGCAGTACTTC. Translating it yields CASSESGLGRDEQYF.

The V and J genes are TRBV10-3 and TRBJ2-3; TRBD2 agrees at 14 bases. This CDR3 is 16 amino acids long. V was clipped by 10 bases and J by 1 base; unmatched bases: 7. Germline V gene lookup returns CDR1 ENHRY and CDR2 SYGVKD. CDR3 sequence reads: CATTSGRAIGTDTQYF. In nucleotides, the CDR3 is TGTGCCACGACTAGCGGGAGGGCCATTGGCACAGATACGCAGTATTTT.

This clonotype was observed many times. The CDR3 DNA is TGTGCCATCAGCGACAGGGAGGAGACCCAGTACTTC. Its protein is CAISDREETQYF. The V and J genes are TRBV10-3 and TRBJ2-5; 7 bases line up with TRBD1. Germline V CDR1 and CDR2: ENHRY, SYGVKD. This CDR3 region has 12 residues. The junction had 3 bases not matched to a gene; V was cut back by 6 bases and J by 5 bases.

As to this clonotype: A much larger clone differs from this one at a single base, so this may be a read error. The gene calls are TRBV20-1 and TRBJ2-5; maybe TRBD1 (5 bases). V was clipped by 3 bases and J by 3 bases, with 11 bases between them. Germline V gene data show CDR1 as DFQATT and CDR2 as SNEGSKA (reference sequence). CDR3 length: 13 amino acids. The CDR3 DNA follows: TGCAGTGCTAGCAGGGCCAGGGAAGAGACCCAGTACTTC. Its protein is CSASRAREETQYF.

This clonotype was counted many times. The chain carries TRBV7-2 and TRBJ1-1, with 7 bases matching TRBD1. The V gene end was trimmed by 0 bases and the J gene end by 10 bases; junction bases not matched to a gene: 5. This CDR3 is built from 13 residues. From germline, CDR1 is SGHTA and CDR2 FQGNSA. The CDR3 sequence: CASSLATGEGAFF. For the CDR3, the DNA is TGTGCCAGCAGCTTAGCCACAGGGGAAGGAGCTTTCTTT.

This clonotype was counted at least ten times. CDR3 in DNA: TGTGCCAGTAGTCCGGGACGGAACTCTGGAAACACCATATATTTT. Protein product: CASSPGRNSGNTIYF. The chain uses TRBV19 and TRBJ1-3; tentatively, D is TRBD1 (5 bases). With 5 bases removed from V and 0 bases from J, the gap between germline ends came to 11 bases. Germline values: CDR1 LNHDA, CDR2 SQIVND (reference sequence). The length of the CDR3 is 15 residues.

This clonotype was recorded once. The gene calls are TRBV2 and TRBJ2-7; 8 bases align to TRBD2. The V gene's germline CDR1 is SNHLY and CDR2 FYNNEI. The length of the CDR3 is 15 residues. The V and J ends lost 4 bases and 2 bases, in that order; junction bases with no gene match: 7. This CDR3 is CASSVFSGATYEQYF. CDR3 DNA sequence: TGTGCCAGCAGTGTCTTTAGCGGGGCGACCTACGAGCAGTACTTC.

As to this clonotype: This may come from a read error, since a much larger clone is one base off. The chain combines TRBV4-3 with TRBJ2-5; 12 positions agree with TRBD1. Germline V gives CDR1 LGHNA, CDR2 YSLEER. The ends lost 2 bases at V and 7 bases at J; junction bases unmatched: 11. This CDR3 comprises 17 residues. CDR3 residues: CASSQLLPGQGAGTQYF. CDR3 DNA sequence: TGCGCCAGCAGCCAACTTCTCCCGGGACAGGGGGCCGGGACCCAGTACTTC.

This clonotype was detected only once. With a much larger clone just one base away, this may be a read error. V and J are TRBV7-9 and TRBJ2-5, with a weak D call TRBD2 (7 bases). The germline CDR1 and CDR2 sequences are SEHNR and FQNEAQ (reference sequence). The V end lost 6 bases, the J end lost 4 bases, and 27 bases lay between the germline ends. There are 18 residues in the CDR3. This chain's CDR3 is CASRLNPVGGLSGETQYF. As DNA, the CDR3 is TGTGCCAGCAGGTTAAATCCCGTCGGGGGGCTCTCGGGAGAGACCCAGTACTTC.

This clonotype occurred many times. This chain uses TRBV9 with TRBJ2-7; weak D call: TRBD1 (6 bases). The CDR3 has 15 amino acids. Germline V gives CDR1 SGDLS, CDR2 YYNGEE. The V gene lost 0 bases and the J gene lost 3 bases, with 13 bases spanning the gap. The CDR3 loop is CASSVEGDKGYEQYF. CDR3 sequence (DNA): TGTGCCAGCAGCGTAGAAGGGGACAAGGGCTACGAGCAGTACTTC.

V gene TRBV5-1 combines with J gene TRBJ2-5; possible D gene TRBD2, 6 bases. Per germline, CDR1 SGHRS and CDR2 YFSETQ. The V end was cut by 4 bases, the J end by 3 bases, with 25 bases between. The CDR3 has 18 amino acids. CDR3 DNA: TGCGCCAGCAGCCCCGGGGGACCAACGGGCACCGGGGAAGAGACCCAGTACTTC. It translates to CASSPGGPTGTGEETQYF. Full variable domain (missing parts from reference TRBV5-1 and TRBJ2-5): KAGVTQTPRYLIKTRGQQVTLSCSPISGHRSVSWYQQTPGQGLQFLFEYFSETQRNKGNFPGRFSGRQFSNSRSEMNVSTLELGDSALYLCASSPGGPTGTGEETQYFGPGTRLLVL.

With respect to this clonotype: A read error is possible here, since a much larger clone lies one base away. V is TRBV25-1 and J is TRBJ2-5; D is uncertain. Germline values: CDR1 MGHDK, CDR2 SYGVNS. The CDR3 has 13 residues. The chain's CDR3 is CASSARVRETRYF. DNA of the CDR3: TGTGCCAGCAGTGCTCGAGTTAGAGAGACCCGGTACTTC.

V and J are TRBV6-2 or TRBV6-3 and TRBJ2-7; D not certain. Germline values: CDR1 MNHEY, CDR2 SVGEGT. CDR3 length: 15 amino acids. With 0 bases removed from V and 3 bases from J, the gap between germline ends came to 12 bases. CDR3 loop: CASSYSNPNYYEQYF. Written as DNA, the CDR3 is TGTGCCAGCAGTTACTCCAACCCAAACTACTACGAGCAGTACTTC.

This clonotype has at least ten counts. The rearrangement joins TRBV25-1 to TRBJ1-1; D is uncertain. V was pared by 2 bases and J by 1 base, with 11 bases between. Germline CDR1 reads MGHDK; CDR2 reads SYGVNS. The CDR3 runs to 15 residues. The chain's CDR3 is CASSEEAAENTEAFF. CDR3 nucleotides: TGTGCCAGCAGTGAAGAGGCGGCGGAGAACACTGAAGCTTTCTTT.

There are a few counts of this clonotype. The chain uses TRBV7-2 and TRBJ2-7, with 14 nucleotides matching TRBD2. The CDR3 length is 19 residues. CDR1 and CDR2 (germline): SGHTA, FQGNSA. The trim removed 1 base at V and 0 bases at J, leaving 8 bases unmatched. This CDR3 reads CASSLVGTSGGSNSYEQYF. As DNA, the CDR3 is TGTGCCAGCAGCTTAGTAGGGACTAGCGGGGGTTCTAACTCCTACGAGCAGTACTTC. Based on the CDR3 plus reference TRBV7-2 and TRBJ2-7, the full variable domain is GAGVSQSPSNKVTEKGKDVELRCDPISGHTALYWYRQSLGQGLEFLIYFQGNSAPDKSGLPSDRFSAERTGGSVSTLTIQRTQQEDSAVYLCASSLVGTSGGSNSYEQYFGPGTRLTVT.